This entry features one T cell receptor beta chain sequence. What it binds is not known. Using immunoSEQ multiplex PCR, the repertoire was profiled, and TCRdb retains in-frame clones only, with some absent. The sample lists about 1,800 clones, 80% to 85% occurring once. The data were obtained in a study of brain metastases from non-small cell lung cancer. Points from the study as a whole: T-cell clones appeared expanded in about two thirds of brain metastases relative to matched primary tumors. Brain metastases had lower T-cell infiltration than primary tumors.

Specimen: primary lung tumor tissue. The TCR was taken from a donor at least 40 years old with non-small cell lung cancer.

CDR3 bases: TGTGCCAGCAGCGTTTCGGTGGTCACTGAAGCTTTCTTT. It translates to CASSVSVVTEAFF. The V call is TRBV6-2 or TRBV6-3, the J call TRBJ1-1, with D uncertain. The CDR3 has 13 amino acids. Trimming stripped 6 bases from V and 4 bases from J, with 12 bases between. Germline CDR1 reads MNHEY; CDR2 reads SVGEGT.